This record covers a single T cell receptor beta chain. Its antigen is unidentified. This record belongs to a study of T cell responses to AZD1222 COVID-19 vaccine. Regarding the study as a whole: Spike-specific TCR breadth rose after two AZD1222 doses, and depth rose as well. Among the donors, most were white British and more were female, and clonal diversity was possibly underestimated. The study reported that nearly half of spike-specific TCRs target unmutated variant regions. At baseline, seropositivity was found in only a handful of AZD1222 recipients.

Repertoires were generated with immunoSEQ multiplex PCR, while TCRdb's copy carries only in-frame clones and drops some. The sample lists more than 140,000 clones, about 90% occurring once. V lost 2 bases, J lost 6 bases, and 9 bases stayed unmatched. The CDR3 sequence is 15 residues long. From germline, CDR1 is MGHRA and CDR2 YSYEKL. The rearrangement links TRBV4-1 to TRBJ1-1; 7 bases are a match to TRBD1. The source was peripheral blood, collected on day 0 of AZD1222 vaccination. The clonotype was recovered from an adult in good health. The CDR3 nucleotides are TGCGCCAGCAGCCAACGACAGGGAAGGGGGTCTGAAGCTTTCTTT. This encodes CASSQRQGRGSEAFF.